This T cell receptor (beta chain) came from a study of blood T cell repertoires in COVID-19. The assay was immunoSEQ multiplex PCR, and TCRdb's table has in-frame clones only and misses some. Counted here are roughly 180,000 clones, roughly four fifths occurring once; the ten biggest clones make up under 8.5%. Germline loops: CDR1 LNHDA, CDR2 SQIVND (reference sequence). This CDR3 contains 15 residues. Trimming took off 3 bases at V and 2 bases at J, with 10 bases between the two ends. This TCR was sampled from a human donor in a cohort sampled during active COVID-19. Sample: peripheral blood. The chain recombines TRBV19 with TRBJ1-4; weak D call: TRBD1 (6 bases). This CDR3 is CASSIGGSTNEKLFF. CDR3 DNA: TGTGCCAGTAGTATTGGGGGCAGTACTAATGAAAAACTGTTTTTT.